The present T cell receptor beta chain was sequenced within a study of T cells in Graves' hyperthyroidism and ophthalmopathy. Whole-study context: The blood sample was taken at first diagnosis, before treatment began.

General study points: It was a median 6.5 months before onset that the model predicted ophthalmopathy. Most expanded thyroid clonotypes above 0.001 recurred in blood.

Between the trimmed V and J ends, which lost 2 bases and 6 bases, there was a span of 8 bases. Germline values: CDR1 SGHDT, CDR2 YYEEEE. The CDR3 consists of 13 residues. What was amplified from RNA transcripts were TCR beta CDR3 regions. The primer set for the first-round RT-PCR of the TCR CDR3 was HTBI. TCRdb re-called the multiplex PCR reads with MiXCR, one entry per CDR3 protein. Here the sample spans approximately 640,000 distinct CDR3 sequences, under 20% being singletons. Notes on this clonotype: Its antigen is not identified.

Sequenced material: blood. This clonotype was sampled from a woman in her thirties with Graves' hyperthyroidism. V is TRBV5-6 and J is TRBJ2-2, with a possible D match to TRBD2 (6 bases). DNA for the CDR3: TGTGCCAGCAGCTTTACTAGCTCCGGGGAGCTGTTTTTT. Encoded protein: CASSFTSSGELFF.